This TCR beta chain stems from a study of blood T cell repertoires in COVID-19. The table came from immunoSEQ multiplex PCR; TCRdb's copy has only in-frame clones and leaves some out. The profile shows 200,000 to 250,000 clones, 81% of them singletons. The V gene end was trimmed by 1 base and the J gene end by 7 bases; junction bases not matched to a gene: 9. The CDR3 loop spans 15 amino acids. Germline loops: CDR1 KGHSH, CDR2 LQKENI. The chain employs TRBV18 and TRBJ2-7; TRBD1 matches at 8 bases. The sample taken for sequencing was PBMCs or T cells enriched from blood (not recorded which). This clonotype originated in a woman between 45 and 60 years old with acute COVID-19. The DNA for the CDR3 is TGTGCCAGCTCACCACAGAACCAGGGGGCGGGTGAGCAGTACTTC. Translated, it gives CASSPQNQGAGEQYF.